This entry lists 2 T cell receptor beta chains sequenced from one sample in a study of blood T cell repertoires in COVID-19. TCRdb keeps only in-frame clones here, not all; method: immunoSEQ multiplex PCR. The sample carries 35,000 to 50,000 clones, 89% recorded once. Sequencing was performed on peripheral blood. Receptor source: a man between 65 and 85 years old with active COVID-19.

The V and J genes are TRBV27 and TRBJ2-1; 9 bases map to TRBD2. The J segment lost 4 bases and the V segment lost 1 base, leaving 2 bases of the junction unmatched. This CDR3 is built from 15 residues. The germline V gene encodes CDR1 MNHEY and CDR2 SMNVEV (reference sequence). The CDR3 protein is CASSLYLAGYNEQFF. The CDR3 bases are TGTGCCAGCAGTTTATACCTAGCGGGGTACAATGAGCAGTTCTTC.

This chain uses TRBV29-1 with TRBJ2-3, with 11 bases lining up with TRBD2. From germline, CDR1 is SQVTM and CDR2 ANQGSEA. The CDR3 totals 14 residues. V lost 6 bases to trimming and J lost 5 bases; unmatched junction nucleotides: 7. The CDR3 DNA reads TGCAGCGTGGCCCTAGCGGGGGGTGGAGATACGCAGTATTTT. It yields the protein CSVALAGGGDTQYF.